What follows are 16 T cell receptor beta chains derived from one specimen sequenced in a study of technical replicates of blood from a handful of donors (dated by TCRdb to about 2017). Library preparation employed the immunoSEQ multiplex PCR assay. The clones in this table, taken by TCRdb from immuneACCESS, are in-frame only. Not every clone is retained; where verified, under half of the shortfall comes from an unresolved V gene, and the cause of the rest is unknown. The sample table holds more than 90,000 clones, of which 85% to 95% were seen once. The top ten clonotypes cover approximately 0.36% of the sample. Sequencing was done on a sample of T cells isolated from PBMCs. The receptor set was obtained from a human donor in good health.

The V and J genes are TRBV19 and TRBJ2-2; 8 nucleotides agree with TRBD2. CDR3 size: 16 residues. Germline assignment: CDR1 LNHDA and CDR2 SQIVND (reference sequence). V shed 7 bases and J 4 bases; nucleotides not matched to a gene: 11. CDR3: CASNIELAGSTGELFF. The CDR3 nucleotides read TGTGCCAGTAACATAGAATTAGCGGGAAGCACCGGGGAGCTGTTTTTT.

The genes are TRBV5-6 and TRBJ2-4; 13 bases fit TRBD2. Germline V CDR1 and CDR2: SGHDT, YYEEEE. The CDR3 covers 19 residues. The V gene end was trimmed by 4 bases and the J gene end by 0 bases; junction bases not matched to a gene: 10. This chain's CDR3 is CASSGGLAGYFLAKNIQYF. The CDR3 DNA is TGTGCCAGCAGCGGGGGACTAGCGGGATATTTCCTAGCCAAAAACATTCAGTACTTC.

The V and J genes are TRBV27 and TRBJ1-2; D is uncertain. The germline CDR1 and CDR2 sequences are MNHEY and SMNVEV (reference sequence). Between the trimmed V and J ends, which lost 5 bases and 7 bases, there was a span of 11 bases. This CDR3 is 12 amino acids long. CDR3 sequence (DNA): TGTGCCAGCAGTAACCCGACGGGTGGCTACACCTTC. This gives the protein CASSNPTGGYTF.

The chain carries TRBV5-1 and TRBJ1-4; D possibly corresponds to TRBD1 (5 bases). Germline loops: CDR1 SGHRS, CDR2 YFSETQ. This CDR3 comprises 19 residues. Deletions cut 0 bases from V and 3 bases from J, with 21 bases between. The CDR3 is CASSLVPSYRGSANEKLFF. CDR3 nucleotide sequence: TGCGCCAGCAGCTTGGTGCCTAGTTACCGGGGGTCGGCTAATGAAAAACTGTTTTTT.

The chain couples TRBV5-4 to TRBJ1-2, with TRBD1 matching 7 bases. The CDR3 consists of 14 residues. The germline V gene encodes CDR1 SGHNT and CDR2 YYREEE (reference sequence). V lost 2 bases, J lost 8 bases, and 9 bases stayed unmatched. The CDR3 here is CASSFLDRVGGYTF. CDR3 coding DNA: TGTGCCAGCAGCTTTCTTGACAGGGTAGGCGGCTACACCTTC.

This clone was seen a single time. The chain links TRBV7-2 to TRBJ1-5; 7 nucleotides align to TRBD1. The length of the CDR3 is 15 residues. V was pared by 5 bases and J by 4 bases, with 8 bases of the junction left unmatched. The V gene's germline CDR1 is SGHTA and CDR2 FQGNSA. The CDR3 loop is CASSEGGVGNQPQHF. The CDR3 region has the DNA TGTGCCAGCAGCGAAGGGGGCGTAGGTAATCAGCCCCAGCATTTT.

V is TRBV6-1 and J is TRBJ1-4; tentatively, D is TRBD1 (5 bases). With 6 bases removed from V and 6 bases from J, the gap between germline ends came to 14 bases. The CDR3 has 14 amino acids. Looked up from germline, CDR1 is MNHNS and CDR2 is SASEGT. CDR3 protein: CASRQGSNDEKLFF. CDR3 DNA: TGTGCCAGCAGGCAGGGTTCCAATGATGAAAAACTGTTTTTT.

V is TRBV7-9 and J is TRBJ1-3; 8 positions agree with TRBD1. The ends lost 4 bases at V and 4 bases at J; junction bases unmatched: 3. This CDR3 has 14 amino acids. Germline CDR1 reads SEHNR; CDR2 reads FQNEAQ (reference sequence). The CDR3 protein is CASSSYRGGNTIYF. In nucleotides, the CDR3 is TGTGCCAGCAGCTCTTACAGGGGGGGAAACACCATATATTTT.

This chain uses TRBV15 with TRBJ2-3, with D perhaps TRBD2 (6 bases). The CDR3 loop spans 14 amino acids. The V end was cut by 6 bases, the J end by 0 bases, with 10 bases between. Germline V gene sequence: CDR1 LNHNV, CDR2 YYDKDF (reference sequence). The CDR3: CATRLAGSTDTQYF. Written as DNA, the CDR3 is TGTGCCACCAGGCTGGCGGGGAGCACAGATACGCAGTATTTT.

This chain links TRBV5-1 with TRBJ2-7; weak D call: TRBD1 (5 bases). Trimming took 0 bases from V and 3 from J, leaving 13 bases between them. Germline CDR1 and CDR2: SGHRS and YFSETQ. This CDR3 comprises 15 residues. This CDR3 is CASSLEATVNYEQYF. CDR3 coding DNA: TGCGCCAGCAGCTTGGAAGCGACAGTGAACTACGAGCAGTACTTC.

The chain links TRBV5-6 to TRBJ1-1, with D perhaps TRBD1 (6 bases). The CDR3 is 14 amino acids. CDR1 is SGHDT, CDR2 YYEEEE, per germline. Trimming left V 2 bases short and J 4 bases short, with 12 bases between. CDR3 sequence: CASSLSGVVTEAFF. The CDR3 DNA follows: TGTGCCAGCAGCTTATCAGGGGTGGTCACTGAAGCTTTCTTT.

The chain carries TRBV19 and TRBJ1-1, with no clear D. The germline gives CDR1 LNHDA, CDR2 SQIVND (reference sequence). The CDR3 covers 13 residues. The V end lost 7 bases, the J end lost 5 bases, and 14 bases lay between the germline ends. The CDR3 here is CASITGGGTEAFF. The CDR3, as DNA: TGTGCCAGTATTACCGGAGGAGGGACTGAAGCTTTCTTT.

The chain couples TRBV9 to TRBJ2-7, with 12 bases lining up with TRBD1. This CDR3 contains 16 residues. After removal of 4 bases from V and 4 bases from J, the junction contained 9 bases not matched to a gene. The germline V gene has CDR1 SGDLS and CDR2 YYNGEE. Here the CDR3 reads CASSLSTGQGAYEQYF. The CDR3 coding sequence is TGTGCCAGCAGCTTATCGACGGGACAGGGGGCTTACGAGCAGTACTTC.

The chain uses TRBV6-6 and TRBJ1-6; TRBD1 matches at 8 bases. Per the germline V gene, CDR1 is MNHNY and CDR2 is SVGAGI (reference sequence). V shed 1 base and J 10 bases; nucleotides not matched to a gene: 6. The CDR3 length is 15 residues. DNA of the CDR3: TGTGCCAGCAGTTACTTCGGGACAGGAGGGTCACCCCTCCACTTT. Encoded protein: CASSYFGTGGSPLHF.

The chain uses TRBV27 and TRBJ2-1; TRBD2 aligns across 9 bases. V dropped 5 bases and J dropped 4; count of bases not matched to a gene: 6. Germline V CDR1 and CDR2: MNHEY, SMNVEV (reference sequence). CDR3 length equals 15 residues. The CDR3 DNA follows: TGTGCCAGCAGTATAATTAGCGGGAGTTACAATGAGCAGTTCTTC. It codes for CASSIISGSYNEQFF.

V is TRBV6-5 and J is TRBJ2-3, with TRBD2 identical over 8 bases. The J segment lost 3 bases and the V segment lost 6 bases, leaving 8 bases of the junction unmatched. Germline-derived CDR1 and CDR2 are MNHEY and SVGAGI. CDR3 size: 15 residues. CDR3 in amino acids: CASSLDGGGTDTQYF. CDR3 DNA sequence: TGTGCCAGCAGCTTGGACGGCGGGGGGACAGATACGCAGTATTTT.